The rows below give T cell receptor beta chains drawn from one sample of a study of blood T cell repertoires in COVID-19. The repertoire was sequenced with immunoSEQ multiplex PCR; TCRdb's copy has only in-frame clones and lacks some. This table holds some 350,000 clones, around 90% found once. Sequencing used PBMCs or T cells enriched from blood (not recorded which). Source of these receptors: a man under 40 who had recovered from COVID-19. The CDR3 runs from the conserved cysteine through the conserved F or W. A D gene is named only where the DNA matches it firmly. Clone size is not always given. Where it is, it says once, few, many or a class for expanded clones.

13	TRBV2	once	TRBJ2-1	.	TGTGCCAGCTCCGGAACTAGCCCCGATGAGCAGTTCTTC	CASSGTSPDEQFF
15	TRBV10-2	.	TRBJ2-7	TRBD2	TGCGCCAGCAGTGAACTAGCGGGGGGGGAAGGCGAGCAGTACTTC	CASSELAGGEGEQYF
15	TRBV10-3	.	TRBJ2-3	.	TGTGCCATCAGTGAGTCCCCTGGACAGTCGGATACGCAGTATTTT	CAISESPGQSDTQYF
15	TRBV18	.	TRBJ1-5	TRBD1	TGTGCCAGCTCACCACCAGGGGGCTCAACTCAGCCCCAGCATTTT	CASSPPGGSTQPQHF
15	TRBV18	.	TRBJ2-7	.	TGTGCCAGCTCACGAGTTGGGGCAGGGGACTACGAGCAGTACTTC	CASSRVGAGDYEQYF
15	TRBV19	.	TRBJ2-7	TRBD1	TGTGCCAGTAGTACCCTCGCCGGGACAGGGAACGAGCAGTACTTC	CASSTLAGTGNEQYF
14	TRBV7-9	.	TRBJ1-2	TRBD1	TGTGCCAGCAGCTCGGCAGGGGGCGCGAACGGCTACACCTTC	CASSSAGGANGYTF
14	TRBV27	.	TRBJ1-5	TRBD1	TGTGCCAGCAGTTTCAGGGGGGCCGATCAGCCCCAGCATTTT	CASSFRGADQPQHF
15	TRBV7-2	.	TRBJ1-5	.	TGTGCCAGCAGCTTAGGGGGCATAGGTTCGCCGCCCCAGCATTTT	CASSLGGIGSPPQHF
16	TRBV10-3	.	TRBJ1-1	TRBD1	TGTGCCATCAGTGCGGAGAACAGGGGTTTAACGAGTGAAGCTTTCTTT	CAISAENRGLTSEAFF
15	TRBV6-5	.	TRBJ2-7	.	TGTGCCAGCAGTTACTCGGACTCTGGGGTATACGAGCAGTACTTC	CASSYSDSGVYEQYF
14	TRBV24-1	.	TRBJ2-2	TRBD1	TGTGCCACCAGTTCAACAGGGGGAACCGGGGAGCTGTTTTTT	CATSSTGGTGELFF
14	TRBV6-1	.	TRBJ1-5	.	TGTGCCAGCAGTGATCTGGGGGCGAATCAGCCCCAGCATTTT	CASSDLGANQPQHF
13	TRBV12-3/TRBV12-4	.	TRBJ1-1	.	TGTGCCAGCAGTACTGTCCTAACAGGGCGAGCTTTCTTT	CASSTVLTGRAFF
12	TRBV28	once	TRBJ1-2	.	TGTGCCAGCAGTCCCAGGGCATATGGCTACACCTTC	CASSPRAYGYTF
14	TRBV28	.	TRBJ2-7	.	TGTGCCAGCAGTTTAGGCTCCCCCATAAGCGGGCAGTACTTC	CASSLGSPISGQYF
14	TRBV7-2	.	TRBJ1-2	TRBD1	TGTGCCAGCAGCAGTAGACAGGGGTACTATGGCTACACCTTC	CASSSRQGYYGYTF
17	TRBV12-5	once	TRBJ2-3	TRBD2	TGTGCTAGTGGTTTGGTATCCAAAGCGGGGGGGACAGATACGCAGTATTTT	CASGLVSKAGGTDTQYF
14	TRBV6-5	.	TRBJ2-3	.	TGTGCCAGCAGGCCCCGACAGTACACAGATACGCAGTATTTT	CASRPRQYTDTQYF
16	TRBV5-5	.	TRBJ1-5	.	TGTGCCAGCAGCTTGGGACAGCCTCATAGCAATCAGCCCCAGCATTTT	CASSLGQPHSNQPQHF
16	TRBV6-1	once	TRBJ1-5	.	TGTGCCAGCAGTGACGAGGTCCTGGGTTTCAATCAGCCCCAGCATTTT	CASSDEVLGFNQPQHF
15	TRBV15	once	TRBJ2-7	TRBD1	TGTGCCACCAGCAGAGCAGGCCTCGGACAGGGAGAGCAGTACTTC	CATSRAGLGQGEQYF
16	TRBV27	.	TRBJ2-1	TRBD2	TGTGCCAGCGGAGGTTTAGCGGGGGTTCCCTACAATGAGCAGTTCTTC	CASGGLAGVPYNEQFF
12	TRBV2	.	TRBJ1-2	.	TGTGCCAGCAGACGGGAGTCCTATGGCTACACCTTC	CASRRESYGYTF
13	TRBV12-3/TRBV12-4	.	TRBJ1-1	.	TGTGCCAGCAGCAGGAACATGAACACTGAAGCTTTCTTT	CASSRNMNTEAFF
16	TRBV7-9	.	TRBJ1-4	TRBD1	TGTGCCAGCAGCCGGGGACAGGAGGGACTGGAGGAAAAACTGTTTTTT	CASSRGQEGLEEKLFF
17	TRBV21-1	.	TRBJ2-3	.	TGTGCCAGCATCAAAGACGCTAGCGGGGAGTGTTCAGATACGCAGTATTTT	CASIKDASGECSDTQYF
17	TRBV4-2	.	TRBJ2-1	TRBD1	TGTGCCAGCAGCCAAGACCCAGGAGACAGGGTCAACAATGAGCAGTTCTTC	CASSQDPGDRVNNEQFF
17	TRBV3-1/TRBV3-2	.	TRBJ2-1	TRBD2	TGTGCCAGCAGCCAGAGGACTAGCGGGGCGCCCGGGAATGAGCAGTTCTTC	CASSQRTSGAPGNEQFF
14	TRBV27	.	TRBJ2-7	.	TGTGCCAGCAGTTTATCGTACGGGGGAAGCGAGCAGTACTTC	CASSLSYGGSEQYF
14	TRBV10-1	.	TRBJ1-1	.	TGCGCCAGCAGGTCAGGTTGGGTTGGCACTGAAGCTTTCTTT	CASRSGWVGTEAFF
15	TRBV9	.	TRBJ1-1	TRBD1	TGTGCCAGCACCAGGACAGGGTCAATGAACACTGAAGCTTTCTTT	CASTRTGSMNTEAFF
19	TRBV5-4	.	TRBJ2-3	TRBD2	TGTGCCAGCAGCTTGGTACTAGCGGGGGGGATTTCCAGATCTGGTACGCAGTATTTT	CASSLVLAGGISRSGTQYF
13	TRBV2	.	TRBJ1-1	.	TGTGCCAGCAGCCCAGACATGAACACTGAAGCTTTCTTT	CASSPDMNTEAFF
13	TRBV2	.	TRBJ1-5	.	TGTGCCAGCAGGAGGGATGTTAATCAGCCCCAGCATTTT	CASRRDVNQPQHF
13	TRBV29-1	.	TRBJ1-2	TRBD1	TGCAGCGTCGAGGGACAGGGAGGCTATGGCTACACCTTC	CSVEGQGGYGYTF
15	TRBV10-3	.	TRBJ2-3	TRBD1	TGTGCCATCACCGGACAGGGGGGGGCGACAGATACGCAGTATTTT	CAITGQGGATDTQYF
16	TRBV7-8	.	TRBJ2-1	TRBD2	TGTGCCAGCAGCTTGACAGGTAGCGGGGGGTACAATGAGCAGTTCTTC	CASSLTGSGGYNEQFF
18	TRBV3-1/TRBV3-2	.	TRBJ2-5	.	TGTGCCAGCAGCCAAGTAGGTCGAGGAGGGTTATTAGTACAGACCCAGTACTTC	CASSQVGRGGLLVQTQYF
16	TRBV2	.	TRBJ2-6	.	TGTGCCATCGTCGGTACCGAAAGCTCTGGGGCCAACGTCCTGACTTTC	CAIVGTESSGANVLTF